The clone carrying this T cell receptor beta chain was detected ten times or more. Amplification from RNA transcripts yielded the TCR beta CDR3 regions. First-round RT-PCR employed HTBI primers, with a second-round multiplex PCR after it. Using its own MiXCR run on the multiplex PCR reads, TCRdb lists one record per CDR3 protein. The sample lists about 420,000 distinct CDR3 sequences, roughly 21% occurring once. Between the trimmed V and J ends, which lost 1 base and 5 bases, there was a span of 6 bases. Germline CDR1 is DFQATT and CDR2 is SNEGSKA (reference sequence). The CDR3 runs 11 residues. This record belongs to a study of Graves' ophthalmopathy and Graves' hyperthyroidism. Being free of ophthalmopathy for 18 months of follow-up defined stable hyperthyroidism. Enrolled hyperthyroidism patients had a new diagnosis, a duration under 2 months, and an age of 18 to 65. Pregnancy or lactation, uncontrolled infections and other autoimmune diseases were grounds for excluding patients.

Sequences were obtained from peripheral blood. This receptor was identified in a woman younger than 30 with stable Graves' hyperthyroidism. J is TRBJ2-7 and V is TRBV20-1; the D is unclear. DNA of the CDR3: TGCAGTGCTAGAGGTAGAAACGAGCAGTACTTC. It codes for CSARGRNEQYF.